Here is one TCR beta chain with its context. Its antigen is undetermined. Extracted from the samples, RNA was reverse transcribed into cDNA to serve as the sequencing template. Libraries were prepared by immunoSEQ multiplex PCR; TCRdb keeps only in-frame clonotypes and omits some of them. The profile shows hundreds of thousands of clones, 60% of them singletons. The data stem from a study of CD8+ T cells in alopecia areata. This sample's treatment: oral pan-JAK inhibitor, 5-10 mg twice daily. Germline CDR1 is ENHRY and CDR2 is SYGVKD. The junction had 6 bases not matched to a gene; V was cut back by 10 bases and J by 5 bases. The CDR3 sequence is 14 residues long. Broader study findings: Among the top 100, expanded CD8+ clones, as well as scalp clonality, were significantly decreased by tofacitinib.

The sequencing here drew on CD4+ T cells sorted from blood, taken at week 52, from a patient treated with tofacitinib. The chain carries TRBV10-3 and TRBJ2-2, with 11 bases fitting TRBD1. The sequence was collected from a human donor with alopecia areata. In DNA, the CDR3 is TGTGCCACCCAGGACAGGGGGCATACCGGGGAGCTGTTTTTT. Its protein is CATQDRGHTGELFF.